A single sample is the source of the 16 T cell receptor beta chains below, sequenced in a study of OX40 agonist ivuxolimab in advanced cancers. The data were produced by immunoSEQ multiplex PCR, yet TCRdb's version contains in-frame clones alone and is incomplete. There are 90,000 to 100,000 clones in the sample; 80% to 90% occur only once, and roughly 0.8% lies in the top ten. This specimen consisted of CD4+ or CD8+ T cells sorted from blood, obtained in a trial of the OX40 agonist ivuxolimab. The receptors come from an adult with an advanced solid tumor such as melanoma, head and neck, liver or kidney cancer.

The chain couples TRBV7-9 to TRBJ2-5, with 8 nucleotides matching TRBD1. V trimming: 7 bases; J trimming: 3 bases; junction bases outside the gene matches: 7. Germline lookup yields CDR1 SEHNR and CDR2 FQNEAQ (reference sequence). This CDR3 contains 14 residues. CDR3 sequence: CASNRQGNKETQYF. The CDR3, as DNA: TGTGCCAGCAACCGACAGGGGAATAAAGAGACCCAGTACTTC. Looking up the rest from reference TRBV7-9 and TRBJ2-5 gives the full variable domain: DTGVSQNPRHKITKRGQNVTFRCDPISEHNRLYWYRQTLGQGPEFLTYFQNEAQLEKSRLLSDRFSAERPKGSFSTLEIQRTEQGDSAMYLCASNRQGNKETQYFGPGTRLLVL.

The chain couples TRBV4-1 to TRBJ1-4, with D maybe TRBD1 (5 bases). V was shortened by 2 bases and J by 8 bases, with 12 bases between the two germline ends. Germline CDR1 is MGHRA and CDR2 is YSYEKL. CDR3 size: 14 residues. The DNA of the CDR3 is TGCGCCAGCAGCCAACAGGGTGGGGGGGAAAAACTGTTTTTT. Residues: CASSQQGGGEKLFF.

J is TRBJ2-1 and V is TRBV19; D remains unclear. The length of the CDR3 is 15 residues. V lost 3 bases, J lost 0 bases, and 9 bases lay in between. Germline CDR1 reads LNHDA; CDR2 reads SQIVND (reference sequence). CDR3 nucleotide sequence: TGTGCCAGTAGTATTTCGAAGATCTCCTACAATGAGCAGTTCTTC. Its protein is CASSISKISYNEQFF.

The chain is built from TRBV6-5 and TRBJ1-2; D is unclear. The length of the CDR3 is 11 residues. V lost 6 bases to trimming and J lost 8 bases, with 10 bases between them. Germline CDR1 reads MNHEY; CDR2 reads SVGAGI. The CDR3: CASRDFGGYTF. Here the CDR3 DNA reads TGTGCCAGCAGGGACTTTGGCGGCTACACCTTC.

CDR3 in amino acids: CASRSDRSYTF. CDR3 DNA: TGTGCCAGCAGATCCGACAGGAGCTACACCTTC. This chain connects TRBV6-5 to TRBJ1-2, with D perhaps matching TRBD1 (6 bases). The V gene lost 6 bases and the J gene lost 9 bases, with 11 bases spanning the gap. This CDR3 has 11 residues. Per germline, CDR1 MNHEY and CDR2 SVGAGI.

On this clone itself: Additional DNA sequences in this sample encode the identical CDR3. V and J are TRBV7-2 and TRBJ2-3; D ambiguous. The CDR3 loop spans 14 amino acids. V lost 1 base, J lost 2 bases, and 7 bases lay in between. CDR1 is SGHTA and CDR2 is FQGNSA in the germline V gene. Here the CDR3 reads CASSLGGDTDTQYF. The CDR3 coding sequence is TGTGCCAGCAGCTTAGGGGGTGACACAGATACGCAGTATTTT.

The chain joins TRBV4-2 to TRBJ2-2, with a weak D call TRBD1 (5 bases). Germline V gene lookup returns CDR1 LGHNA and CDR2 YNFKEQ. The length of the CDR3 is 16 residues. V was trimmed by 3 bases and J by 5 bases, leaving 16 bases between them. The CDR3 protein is CASSQTLGVRTGELFF. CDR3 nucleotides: TGTGCCAGCAGCCAGACCCTAGGGGTAAGGACCGGGGAGCTGTTTTTT.

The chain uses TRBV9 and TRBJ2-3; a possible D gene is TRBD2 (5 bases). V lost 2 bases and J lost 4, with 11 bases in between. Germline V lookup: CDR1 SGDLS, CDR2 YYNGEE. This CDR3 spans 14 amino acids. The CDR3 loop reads CASSVTPGSDTQYF. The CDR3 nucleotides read TGTGCCAGCAGCGTGACCCCGGGGTCAGATACGCAGTATTTT.

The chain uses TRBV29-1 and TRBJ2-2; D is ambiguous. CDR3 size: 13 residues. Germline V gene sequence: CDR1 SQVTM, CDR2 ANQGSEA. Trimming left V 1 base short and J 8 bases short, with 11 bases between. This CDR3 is CSVEALVGGELFF. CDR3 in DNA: TGCAGCGTTGAAGCCCTCGTGGGAGGGGAGCTGTTTTTT.

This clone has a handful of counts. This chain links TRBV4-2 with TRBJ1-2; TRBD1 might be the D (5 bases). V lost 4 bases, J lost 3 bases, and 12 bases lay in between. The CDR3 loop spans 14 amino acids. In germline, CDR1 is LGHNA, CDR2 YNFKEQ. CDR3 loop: CASSPGGGDYGYTF. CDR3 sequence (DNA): TGTGCCAGCAGCCCTGGCGGGGGGGACTATGGCTACACCTTC.

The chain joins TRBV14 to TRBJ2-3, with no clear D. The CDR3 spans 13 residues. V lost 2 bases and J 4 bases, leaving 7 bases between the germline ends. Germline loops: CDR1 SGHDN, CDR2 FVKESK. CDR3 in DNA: TGTGCCAGCAGCCAATATTTGGCAGATACGCAGTATTTT. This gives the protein CASSQYLADTQYF.

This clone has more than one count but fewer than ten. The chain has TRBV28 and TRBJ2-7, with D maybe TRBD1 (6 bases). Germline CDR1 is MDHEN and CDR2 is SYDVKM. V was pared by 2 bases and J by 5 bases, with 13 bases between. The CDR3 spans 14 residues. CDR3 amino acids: CASSLTGIRDEQYF. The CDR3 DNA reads TGTGCCAGCAGTTTAACAGGGATTCGGGACGAGCAGTACTTC.

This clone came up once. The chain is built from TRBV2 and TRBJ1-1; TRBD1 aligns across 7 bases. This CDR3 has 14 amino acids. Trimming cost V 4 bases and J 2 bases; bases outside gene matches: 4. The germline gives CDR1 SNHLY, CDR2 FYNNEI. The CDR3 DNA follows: TGTGCCAGCAGTGTACAGGGGAGAAACACTGAAGCTTTCTTT. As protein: CASSVQGRNTEAFF.

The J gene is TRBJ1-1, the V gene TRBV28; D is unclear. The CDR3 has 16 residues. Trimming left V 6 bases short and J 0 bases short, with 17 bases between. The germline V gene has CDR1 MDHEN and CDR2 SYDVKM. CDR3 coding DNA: TGTGCCAGCAGCCGGACTTCTACCCCCATGAACACTGAAGCTTTCTTT. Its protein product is CASSRTSTPMNTEAFF.

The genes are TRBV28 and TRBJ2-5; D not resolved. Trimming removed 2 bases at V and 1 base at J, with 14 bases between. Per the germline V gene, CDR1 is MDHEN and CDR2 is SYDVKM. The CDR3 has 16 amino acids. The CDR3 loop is CASSLLPLGLQETQYF. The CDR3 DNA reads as TGTGCCAGCAGTTTACTTCCCCTAGGTCTCCAAGAGACCCAGTACTTC.

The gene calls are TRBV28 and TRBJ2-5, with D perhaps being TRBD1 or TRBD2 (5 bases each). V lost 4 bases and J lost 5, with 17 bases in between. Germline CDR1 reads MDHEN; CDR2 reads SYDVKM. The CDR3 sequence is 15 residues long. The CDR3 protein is CASSWGSGWRETQYF. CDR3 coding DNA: TGTGCCAGCAGTTGGGGCTCGGGGTGGCGGGAGACCCAGTACTTC.